This is a list of T cell receptor beta chains from one sample in a study of blood T cell repertoires in COVID-19. Sequencing used immunoSEQ multiplex PCR; TCRdb keeps in-frame clones, though not all of them. The sample carries 35,000 to 55,000 clones, around 83% recorded once. The specimen was peripheral blood. Receptors were obtained from a man aged 60 to 75 with active COVID-19. Each CDR3 is given with its conserved first and last residue. Clone sizes are given selectively: once, few, many, or a class where the clone is expanded.

j_call v_call clone_size cdr3_aa
TRBJ2-3 TRBV5-1 few CASRGTSGEGPNDTQYF
TRBJ1-3 TRBV9 few CASSVDPGTGNTIYF
TRBJ2-1 TRBV4-2 - CASSYDRDNYNEQFF
TRBJ2-5 TRBV15 - CATSRGVSQYF
TRBJ2-1 TRBV27 - CASAAGVLYNEQFF
TRBJ2-5 TRBV12-3/TRBV12-4 - CASSFTGVETQYF
TRBJ1-6 TRBV19 - CASSRTGRGYNSPLHF
TRBJ1-1 TRBV18 - CASSVTGQDNTEAFF
TRBJ1-2 TRBV27 - CASSPAGQGGYTF
TRBJ2-7 TRBV5-4 once CASSLRGYHYEQYF
TRBJ1-2 TRBV5-4 - CASSLGQGTNYGYTF
TRBJ1-1 TRBV4-1 - CASSQGGQLSREAFF
TRBJ2-7 TRBV7-9 - CASSDLLAGGPYEQYF
TRBJ2-5 TRBV15 - CATSRGREAAGETQYF
TRBJ2-1 TRBV10-3 - CAISERPTSGGAYNEQFF
TRBJ2-7 TRBV18 - CASSGTSGSPSPYEQYF
TRBJ1-4 TRBV28 - CASSFYGGNEKLFF
TRBJ2-3 TRBV5-1 - CASRQGARDTQYF
TRBJ1-6 TRBV7-8 - CASSSPGGAHSPLHF
TRBJ2-3 TRBV2 once CASSEVLAGEDTQYF
TRBJ2-7 TRBV4-1 once CASSQAGTAAYEQYF